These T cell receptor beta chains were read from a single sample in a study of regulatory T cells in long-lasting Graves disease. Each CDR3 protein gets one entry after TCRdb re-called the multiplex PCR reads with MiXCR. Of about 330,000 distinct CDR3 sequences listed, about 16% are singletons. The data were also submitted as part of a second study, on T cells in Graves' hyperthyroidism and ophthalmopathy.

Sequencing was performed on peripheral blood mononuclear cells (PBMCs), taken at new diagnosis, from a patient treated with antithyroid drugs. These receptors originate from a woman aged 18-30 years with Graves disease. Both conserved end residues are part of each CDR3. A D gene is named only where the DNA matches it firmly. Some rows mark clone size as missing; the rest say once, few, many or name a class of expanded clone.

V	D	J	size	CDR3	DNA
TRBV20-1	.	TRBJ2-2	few	CSARDPSSNGELFF	TGCAGTGCTAGAGACCCCAGTTCGAACGGGGAGCTGTTTTTT
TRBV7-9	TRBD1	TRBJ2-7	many	CASSLLTGEAYEQYF	TGTGCCAGCAGCTTACTCACAGGGGAAGCGTACGAGCAGTACTTC
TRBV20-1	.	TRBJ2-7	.	CSAATRGSSYEQYF	TGCAGTGCTGCAACACGGGGAAGCTCCTACGAGCAGTACTTC
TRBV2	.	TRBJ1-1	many	CASSAEGHTEAFF	TGTGCCAGCAGTGCGGAAGGGCACACTGAAGCTTTCTTT
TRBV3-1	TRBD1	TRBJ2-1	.	CASSRGQGSLSYNEQFF	TGTGCCAGCAGCCGAGGACAGGGTAGTCTCTCCTACAATGAGCAGTTCTTC
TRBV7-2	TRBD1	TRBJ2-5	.	CASSWGTASMQETQYF	TGTGCCAGCAGCTGGGGGACAGCATCGATGCAAGAGACCCAGTACTTC
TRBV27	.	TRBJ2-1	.	CASSSLGGAAYNDQFF	TGTGCCAGCAGTTCCCTCGGCGGGGCCGCCTACAATGATCAGTTCTTC
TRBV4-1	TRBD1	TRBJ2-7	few	CASSQDAGQGTYEQYF	TGCGCCAGCAGCCAAGATGCGGGACAGGGGACCTACGAGCAGTACTTC
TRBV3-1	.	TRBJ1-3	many	CASSQVPRGRGNTIYF	TGTGCCAGCAGCCAAGTACCTCGGGGCCGAGGAAACACCATATATTTT
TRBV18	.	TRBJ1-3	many	CASSPGSNSGNTIYF	TGTGCCAGCTCACCCGGCAGCAACTCTGGAAACACCATATATTTT